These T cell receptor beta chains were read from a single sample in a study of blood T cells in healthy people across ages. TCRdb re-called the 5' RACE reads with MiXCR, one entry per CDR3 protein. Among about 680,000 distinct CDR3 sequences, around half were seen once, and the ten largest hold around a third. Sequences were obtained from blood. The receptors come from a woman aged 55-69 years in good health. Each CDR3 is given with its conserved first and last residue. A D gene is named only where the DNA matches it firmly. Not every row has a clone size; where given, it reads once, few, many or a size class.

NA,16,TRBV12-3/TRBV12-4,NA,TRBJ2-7,TGTGCCAGCAGATCTCACGGACCTAAGCTGAACAATGAGCAGTACTTC,CASRSHGPKLNNEQYF
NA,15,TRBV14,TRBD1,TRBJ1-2,TGTGCCAGCAGCCAAGTGACAGGGGCTAACTATGGCTACACCTTC,CASSQVTGANYGYTF
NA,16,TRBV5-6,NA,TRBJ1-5,TGTGCCAGCAGCTTGGAAAGGGCCAACCCAAATCAGCCCCAGCATTTT,CASSLERANPNQPQHF
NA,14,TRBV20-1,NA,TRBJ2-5,TGCAGTGCTGGAGTGAAGGGTTATGAAGAGACCCAGTACTTC,CSAGVKGYEETQYF
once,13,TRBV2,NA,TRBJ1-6,TGTGCCAGCAGAGCCGGGAGCCATTCACCCCTCCACTTT,CASRAGSHSPLHF
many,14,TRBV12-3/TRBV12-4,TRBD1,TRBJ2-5,TGTGCCAGCAGTCGAGACAGGGCCCAAGAGACCCAGTACTTC,CASSRDRAQETQYF
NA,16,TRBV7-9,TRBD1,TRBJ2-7,TGTGCCAGCAGCTTAGCGGAGGGACAGGGCACCTACGAGCAGTACTTC,CASSLAEGQGTYEQYF
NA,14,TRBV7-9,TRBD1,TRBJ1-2,TGTGCCAGCAGCGTACTGACAGGGACGGATGGCTACACCTTC,CASSVLTGTDGYTF
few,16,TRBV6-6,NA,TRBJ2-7,TGTGCCAGCAGTTACTCAACCGGACTACCCTCCTACGAGCAGTACTTC,CASSYSTGLPSYEQYF
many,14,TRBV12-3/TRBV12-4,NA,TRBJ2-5,TGTGCCAGCAGTTTAGGGAGGAGCCAAGAGACCCAGTACTTC,CASSLGRSQETQYF
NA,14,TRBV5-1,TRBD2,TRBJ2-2,TGCGCCAGCAGCGAGGGACTACACACCGGGGAGCTGTTTTTT,CASSEGLHTGELFF
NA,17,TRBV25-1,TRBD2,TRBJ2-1,TGTGCCAGCAGTGGAGGACTAGGTCAGAGCTCCTACAATGAGCAGTTCTTC,CASSGGLGQSSYNEQFF
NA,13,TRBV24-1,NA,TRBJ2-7,TGTGCCACCAGTAGCGGCGCCGCTTCTGAGCAGTACTTC,CATSSGAASEQYF
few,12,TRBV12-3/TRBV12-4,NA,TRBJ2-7,TGTGCCAGCTCTGACGGGGGCTACGAGCAGTACTTC,CASSDGGYEQYF
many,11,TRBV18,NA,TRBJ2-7,TGTGCCAGCGCGGATACCCACGAGCAGTACTTC,CASADTHEQYF
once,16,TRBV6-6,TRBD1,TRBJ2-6,TGTGCCAGCAGGGAAACAGGGGGCGGTGGGGCCAACGTCCTGACTTTC,CASRETGGGGANVLTF
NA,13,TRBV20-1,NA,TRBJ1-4,TGCAGTGCTTCTGGGGGGGTTGTCGAAAAACTGTTTTTT,CSASGGVVEKLFF
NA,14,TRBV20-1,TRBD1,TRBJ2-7,TGCAGTGCTCAAGCCCCGGGACAGTTCTACGAGCAGTACTTC,CSAQAPGQFYEQYF
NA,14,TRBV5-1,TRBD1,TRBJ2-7,TGCGCCAGCAGGCCATCGACAGGGGTGGACGAGCAGTACTTC,CASRPSTGVDEQYF
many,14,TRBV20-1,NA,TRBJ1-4,TGCAGTGCCAGTAAGATTGCAACTAATGAAAAACTGTTTTTT,CSASKIATNEKLFF
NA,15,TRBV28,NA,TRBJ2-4,TGTGCCAGCAGTTTAACAGGAAATGCCAAAAACATTCAGTACTTC,CASSLTGNAKNIQYF
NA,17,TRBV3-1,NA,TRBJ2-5,TGTGCCAGCAGCCAAGAAATGCAGATAGGGGGCCAAGAGACCCAGTACTTC,CASSQEMQIGGQETQYF
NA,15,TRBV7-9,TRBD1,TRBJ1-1,TGTGCCAGCAGCTCAGGGACAGATGGGGCCCGTGAAGCTTTCTTT,CASSSGTDGAREAFF
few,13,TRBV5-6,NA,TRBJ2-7,TGTGCCAGCAGCTTGCCAAGCTCCTACGAGCAGTACTTC,CASSLPSSYEQYF